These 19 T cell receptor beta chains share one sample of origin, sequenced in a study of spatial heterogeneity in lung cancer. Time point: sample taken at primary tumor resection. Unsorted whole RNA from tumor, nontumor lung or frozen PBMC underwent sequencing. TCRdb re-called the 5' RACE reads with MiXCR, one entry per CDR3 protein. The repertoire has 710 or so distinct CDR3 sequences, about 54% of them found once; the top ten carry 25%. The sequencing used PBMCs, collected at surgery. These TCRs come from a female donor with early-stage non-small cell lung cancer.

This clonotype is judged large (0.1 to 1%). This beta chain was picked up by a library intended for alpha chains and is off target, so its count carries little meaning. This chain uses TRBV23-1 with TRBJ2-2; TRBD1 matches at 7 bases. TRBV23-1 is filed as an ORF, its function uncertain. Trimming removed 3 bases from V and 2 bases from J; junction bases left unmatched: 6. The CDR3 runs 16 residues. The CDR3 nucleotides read TGCGCCAGCAGTCATCAAAGACAGGGAAACACCGGGGAGCTGTTTTTT. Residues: CASSHQRQGNTGELFF.

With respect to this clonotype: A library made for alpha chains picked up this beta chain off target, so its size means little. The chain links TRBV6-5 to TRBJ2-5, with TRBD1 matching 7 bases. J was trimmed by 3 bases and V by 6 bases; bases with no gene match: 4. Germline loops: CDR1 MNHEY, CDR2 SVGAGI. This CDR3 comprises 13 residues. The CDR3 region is CASRGQWEETQYF. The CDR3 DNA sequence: TGTGCCAGCAGGGGACAGTGGGAAGAGACCCAGTACTTC.

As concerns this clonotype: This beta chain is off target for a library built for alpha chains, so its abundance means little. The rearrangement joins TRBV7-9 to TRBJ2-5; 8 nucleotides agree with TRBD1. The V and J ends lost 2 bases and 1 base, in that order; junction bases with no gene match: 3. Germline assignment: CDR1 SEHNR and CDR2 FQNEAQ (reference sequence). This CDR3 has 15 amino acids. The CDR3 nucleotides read TGTGCCAGCAGCTTACCAGGGGGCGCCCAAGAGACCCAGTACTTC. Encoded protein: CASSLPGGAQETQYF.

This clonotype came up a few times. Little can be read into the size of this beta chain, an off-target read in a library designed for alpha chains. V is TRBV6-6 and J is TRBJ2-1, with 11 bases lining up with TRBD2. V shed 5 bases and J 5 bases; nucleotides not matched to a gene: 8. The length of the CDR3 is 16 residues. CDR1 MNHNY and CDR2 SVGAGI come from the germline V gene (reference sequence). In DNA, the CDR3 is TGTGCCAGCAGTAAGCTTGGGACTAGCGGACACAATGAGCAGTTCTTC. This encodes CASSKLGTSGHNEQFF.

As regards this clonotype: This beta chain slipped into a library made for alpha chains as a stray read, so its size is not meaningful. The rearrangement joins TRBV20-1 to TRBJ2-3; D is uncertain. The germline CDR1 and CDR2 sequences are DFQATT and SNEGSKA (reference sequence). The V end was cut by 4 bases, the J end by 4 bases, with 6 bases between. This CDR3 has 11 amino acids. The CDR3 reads CSATRADTQYF. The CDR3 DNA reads TGCAGTGCTACTCGGGCAGATACGCAGTATTTT.

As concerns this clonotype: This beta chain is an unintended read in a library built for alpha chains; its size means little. The CDR3 sequence: CASSLVFPPSDEQYF. CDR3 coding DNA: TGTGCCAGCAGCTTAGTATTCCCACCGTCGGACGAGCAGTACTTC. This rearrangement joins TRBV7-2 to TRBJ2-7; D unresolved. The CDR3 sequence is 15 residues long. Trimming left V 1 base short and J 5 bases short, with 15 bases between. Per germline, CDR1 SGHTA and CDR2 FQGNSA.

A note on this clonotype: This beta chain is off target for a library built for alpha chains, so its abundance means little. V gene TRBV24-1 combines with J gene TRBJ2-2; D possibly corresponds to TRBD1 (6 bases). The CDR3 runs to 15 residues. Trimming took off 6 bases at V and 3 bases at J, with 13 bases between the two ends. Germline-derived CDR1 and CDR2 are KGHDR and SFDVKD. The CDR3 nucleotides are TGTGCCACCAGTCCAGGGGATTTGGACACCGGGGAGCTGTTTTTT. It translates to CATSPGDLDTGELFF.

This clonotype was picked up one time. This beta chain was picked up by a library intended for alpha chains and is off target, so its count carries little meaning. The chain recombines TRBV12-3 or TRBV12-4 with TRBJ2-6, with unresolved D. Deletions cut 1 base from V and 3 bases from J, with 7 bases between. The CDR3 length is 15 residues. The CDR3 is CASSLGAGGANVLTF. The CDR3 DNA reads TGTGCCAGCAGTTTAGGGGCAGGTGGGGCCAACGTCCTGACTTTC.

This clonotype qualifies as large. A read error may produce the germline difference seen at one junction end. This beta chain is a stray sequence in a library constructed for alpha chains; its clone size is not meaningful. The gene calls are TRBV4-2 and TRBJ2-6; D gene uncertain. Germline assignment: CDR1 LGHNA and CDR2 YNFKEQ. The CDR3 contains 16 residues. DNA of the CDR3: TGTGCCAGCACCCAAGACACCAACTCTGGGGCCAACGTCCTGACTTTC. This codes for CASTQDTNSGANVLTF.

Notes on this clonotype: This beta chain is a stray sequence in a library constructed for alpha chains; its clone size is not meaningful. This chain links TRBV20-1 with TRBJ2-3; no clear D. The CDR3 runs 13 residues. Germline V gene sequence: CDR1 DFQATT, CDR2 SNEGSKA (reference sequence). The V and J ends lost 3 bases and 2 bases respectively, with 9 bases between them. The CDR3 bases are TGCAGTGCTAGTATGGGGAACACAGATACGCAGTATTTT. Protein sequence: CSASMGNTDTQYF.

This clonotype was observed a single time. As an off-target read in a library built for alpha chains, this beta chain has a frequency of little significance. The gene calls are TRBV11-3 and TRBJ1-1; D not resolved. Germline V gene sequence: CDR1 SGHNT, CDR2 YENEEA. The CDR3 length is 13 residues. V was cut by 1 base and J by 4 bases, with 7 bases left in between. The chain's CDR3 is CASSLGYPTEAFF. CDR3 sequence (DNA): TGTGCCAGCAGCTTAGGATATCCCACTGAAGCTTTCTTT.

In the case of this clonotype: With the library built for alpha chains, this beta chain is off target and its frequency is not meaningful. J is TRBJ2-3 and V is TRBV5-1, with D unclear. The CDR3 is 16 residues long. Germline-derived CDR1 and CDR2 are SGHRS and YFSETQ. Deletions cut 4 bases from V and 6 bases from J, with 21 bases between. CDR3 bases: TGCGCCAGCAGCCCCGCGGTAGGGAAGGGTATTGATACGCAGTATTTT. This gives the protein CASSPAVGKGIDTQYF.

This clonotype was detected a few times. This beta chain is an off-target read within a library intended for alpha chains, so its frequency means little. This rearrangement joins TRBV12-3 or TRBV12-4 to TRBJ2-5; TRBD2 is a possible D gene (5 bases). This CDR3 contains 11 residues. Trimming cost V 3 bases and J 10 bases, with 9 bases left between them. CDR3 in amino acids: CASSLDRDQYF. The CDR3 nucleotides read TGTGCCAGCAGTTTGGACCGGGACCAGTACTTC.

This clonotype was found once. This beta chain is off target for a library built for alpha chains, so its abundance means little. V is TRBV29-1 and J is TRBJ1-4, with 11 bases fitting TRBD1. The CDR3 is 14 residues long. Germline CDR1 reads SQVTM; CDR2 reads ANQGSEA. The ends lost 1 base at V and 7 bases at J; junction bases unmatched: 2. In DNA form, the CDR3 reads TGCAGCGTTGAAGGGACAGGGGGCGGTGAAAAACTGTTTTTT. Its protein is CSVEGTGGGEKLFF.

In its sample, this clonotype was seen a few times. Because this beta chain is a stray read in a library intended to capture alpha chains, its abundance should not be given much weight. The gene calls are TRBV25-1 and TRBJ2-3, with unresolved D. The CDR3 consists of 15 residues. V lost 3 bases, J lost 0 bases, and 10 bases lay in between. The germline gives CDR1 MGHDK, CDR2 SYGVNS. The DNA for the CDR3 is TGTGCCAGCAGTGACTCTGGCTCTAGCACAGATACGCAGTATTTT. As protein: CASSDSGSSTDTQYF.

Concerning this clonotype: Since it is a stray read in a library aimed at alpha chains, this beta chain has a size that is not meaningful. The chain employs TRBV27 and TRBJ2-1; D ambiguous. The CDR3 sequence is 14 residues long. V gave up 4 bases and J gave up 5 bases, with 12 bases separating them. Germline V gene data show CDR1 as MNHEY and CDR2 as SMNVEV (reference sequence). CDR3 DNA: TGTGCCAGCAGTTCCCTTTTACGAAACAATGAGCAGTTCTTC. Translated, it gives CASSSLLRNNEQFF.

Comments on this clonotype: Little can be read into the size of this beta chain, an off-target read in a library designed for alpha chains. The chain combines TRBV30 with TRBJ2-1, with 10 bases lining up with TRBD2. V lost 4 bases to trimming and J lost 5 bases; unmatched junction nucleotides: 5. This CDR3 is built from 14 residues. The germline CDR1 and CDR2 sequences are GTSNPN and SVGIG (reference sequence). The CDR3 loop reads CAWTGLADNNEQFF. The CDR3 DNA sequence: TGTGCCTGGACCGGACTAGCGGATAACAATGAGCAGTTCTTC. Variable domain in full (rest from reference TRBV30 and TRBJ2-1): SQTIHQWPATLVQPVGSPLSLECTVEGTSNPNLYWYRQAAGRGLQLLFYSVGIGQISSEVPQNLSASRPQDRQFILSSKKLLLSDSGFYLCAWTGLADNNEQFFGPGTRLTVL.

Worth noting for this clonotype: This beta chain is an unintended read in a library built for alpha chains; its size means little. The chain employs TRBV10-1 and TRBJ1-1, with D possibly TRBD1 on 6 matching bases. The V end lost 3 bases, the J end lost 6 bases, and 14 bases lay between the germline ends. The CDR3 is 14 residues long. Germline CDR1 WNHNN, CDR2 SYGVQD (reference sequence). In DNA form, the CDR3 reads TGCGCCAGCAGTGAACAACAGGGAGGAGCTGAAGCTTTCTTT. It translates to CASSEQQGGAEAFF.

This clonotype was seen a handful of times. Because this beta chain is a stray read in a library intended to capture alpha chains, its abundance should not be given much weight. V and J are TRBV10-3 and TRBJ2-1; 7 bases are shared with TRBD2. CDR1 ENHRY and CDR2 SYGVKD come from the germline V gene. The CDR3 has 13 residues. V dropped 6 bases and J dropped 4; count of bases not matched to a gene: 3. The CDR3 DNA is TGTGCCATCAGCCTGGGACTATACAATGAGCAGTTCTTC. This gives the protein CAISLGLYNEQFF.